A selection of T cell receptor beta chains follows, all from one sample in a study of vaccination and CD4 T cells after COVID-19. TCRdb itself ran the PCR reads through MiXCR, one entry per CDR3 protein. The sample records around 15,000 distinct CDR3 sequences, around 74% being singletons. These receptors have no known antigen. This specimen consisted of CD4+ T cells from blood, cultured in vitro, obtained after SARS-CoV-2 vaccination. These receptors originate from a human donor who received a COVID-19 vaccine. Each CDR3 is given with its conserved first and last residue. The order of the fields is J gene, V gene, CDR3 protein.

J gene: TRBJ1-6
V gene: TRBV7-6
CDR3 protein: CASSLGNRNSPLHF

J gene: TRBJ2-1
V gene: TRBV19
CDR3 protein: CASRPGQGNEQFF

J gene: TRBJ2-5
V gene: TRBV20-1
CDR3 protein: CSARALTGSQETQYF

J gene: TRBJ2-7
V gene: TRBV6-1
CDR3 protein: CASNSYRISYEQYF

J gene: TRBJ1-5
V gene: TRBV25-1
CDR3 protein: CASSDREGLGNQPQHF

J gene: TRBJ2-5
V gene: TRBV10-3
CDR3 protein: CAISTSGGAGETQYF

J gene: TRBJ1-6
V gene: TRBV6-1
CDR3 protein: CASSGRQGRGSPLHF

J gene: TRBJ2-3
V gene: TRBV20-1
CDR3 protein: CSAGGDGATDTQYF

J gene: TRBJ2-7
V gene: TRBV7-4
CDR3 protein: CASSQEQSSYEQYF

J gene: TRBJ2-1
V gene: TRBV20-1
CDR3 protein: CSAWTSGGTFNEQFF

J gene: TRBJ1-5
V gene: TRBV7-8
CDR3 protein: CASSLAGPGGQPQHF

J gene: TRBJ1-4
V gene: TRBV7-2
CDR3 protein: CASSSDITANEKLFF

J gene: TRBJ2-5
V gene: TRBV6-1
CDR3 protein: CASRWTNQETQYF

J gene: TRBJ2-3
V gene: TRBV19
CDR3 protein: CASSPDPTDTQYF

J gene: TRBJ2-3
V gene: TRBV10-1
CDR3 protein: CASSEGGTDTQNF

J gene: TRBJ1-1
V gene: TRBV20-1
CDR3 protein: CSAQDERHTEAFF

J gene: TRBJ1-2
V gene: TRBV5-4
CDR3 protein: CASSLEQGSGYTF

J gene: TRBJ1-6
V gene: TRBV2
CDR3 protein: CASSEAAGGNSPLHF

J gene: TRBJ1-3
V gene: TRBV7-6
CDR3 protein: CASSFASGNTIYF

J gene: TRBJ1-2
V gene: TRBV24-1
CDR3 protein: CATSDHDREDGYTF

J gene: TRBJ2-7
V gene: TRBV6-1
CDR3 protein: CASRVTSGGAYEQYF

J gene: TRBJ2-5
V gene: TRBV7-3
CDR3 protein: CASSLGVGETQYF

J gene: TRBJ2-3
V gene: TRBV7-8
CDR3 protein: CASSLGGKVAASTDTQYF

J gene: TRBJ1-6
V gene: TRBV25-1
CDR3 protein: CASSDPTGANNSPLHF

J gene: TRBJ1-1
V gene: TRBV6-1
CDR3 protein: CASRTTANTEAFF

J gene: TRBJ1-1
V gene: TRBV6-1
CDR3 protein: CASGEGHERTEAFF

J gene: TRBJ2-6
V gene: TRBV25-1
CDR3 protein: CASSEYEQLLPSGANVLTF

J gene: TRBJ1-3
V gene: TRBV4-2
CDR3 protein: CASSQDNSYGNTIYF

J gene: TRBJ1-5
V gene: TRBV19
CDR3 protein: CASSIGAGLGQPQHF

J gene: TRBJ1-2
V gene: TRBV27
CDR3 protein: CASSLGRGYGYTF

J gene: TRBJ1-1
V gene: TRBV20-1
CDR3 protein: CSARDVGGRVETEAFF

J gene: TRBJ2-7
V gene: TRBV6-1
CDR3 protein: CASRRQGADEQYF

J gene: TRBJ2-3
V gene: TRBV2
CDR3 protein: CASSTGLEDTQYF

J gene: TRBJ1-5
V gene: TRBV5-6
CDR3 protein: CASTPTGSSNQPQHF

J gene: TRBJ2-5
V gene: TRBV6-1
CDR3 protein: CASFRRPGTSGGAFLETQYF

J gene: TRBJ1-5
V gene: TRBV4-1
CDR3 protein: CASSQGDSGRSYSNQPQHF

J gene: TRBJ2-7
V gene: TRBV5-4
CDR3 protein: CASSSGTAWEQYF

J gene: TRBJ1-2
V gene: TRBV20-1
CDR3 protein: CSARNRGSYGYTF

J gene: TRBJ2-3
V gene: TRBV5-4
CDR3 protein: CASSPPSGGETDTQYF

J gene: TRBJ2-1
V gene: TRBV6-5
CDR3 protein: CASSYLGRGAYNEQFF

J gene: TRBJ1-2
V gene: TRBV20-1
CDR3 protein: CSATTQGAGYTF

J gene: TRBJ1-2
V gene: TRBV24-1
CDR3 protein: CATSEGQPGQDGYTF

J gene: TRBJ2-1
V gene: TRBV7-8
CDR3 protein: CASSLRLAGGHNEQFF

J gene: TRBJ2-5
V gene: TRBV20-1
CDR3 protein: CSARGSSGAETQYF

J gene: TRBJ2-5
V gene: TRBV5-5
CDR3 protein: CASSHQRSPTGGAETQYF

J gene: TRBJ1-5
V gene: TRBV19
CDR3 protein: CASAPSNQPQHF

J gene: TRBJ2-5
V gene: TRBV7-2
CDR3 protein: CASSSRQGLETQYF

J gene: TRBJ1-1
V gene: TRBV20-1
CDR3 protein: CSARQGAKDTEAFF

J gene: TRBJ1-1
V gene: TRBV5-1
CDR3 protein: CASSLRVDTEAFF

J gene: TRBJ2-5
V gene: TRBV19
CDR3 protein: CPSSAQLQETQYF

J gene: TRBJ2-5
V gene: TRBV15
CDR3 protein: CATSRDPETQYF

J gene: TRBJ1-1
V gene: TRBV10-3
CDR3 protein: CAISEGTGRGPTEAFF

J gene: TRBJ1-2
V gene: TRBV7-9
CDR3 protein: CASSLQGGGYTF

J gene: TRBJ2-5
V gene: TRBV19
CDR3 protein: CASSSRTIAGARETQYF

J gene: TRBJ1-2
V gene: TRBV6-1
CDR3 protein: CASSKTWTGEDGYTF

J gene: TRBJ2-3
V gene: TRBV20-1
CDR3 protein: CSAPPLAGGRDTQYF

J gene: TRBJ1-6
V gene: TRBV12-3/TRBV12-4
CDR3 protein: CASSRIGTKSSYNSPLHF